The 9 T cell receptor beta chains below come from one sample, sequenced in a study of cytomegalovirus exposure and HLA in healthy donors. Primers for the PCR totalled 60 Vbeta and 13 Jbeta. Assay used: immunoSEQ multiplex PCR; TCRdb lists only in-frame clones, some missing. The table has 120,000 or so clones, roughly 80% seen once. Specimen: PBMCs. The receptors were sampled from a man aged 25-45 years in good health and CMV-seropositive.

The V gene is TRBV14, the J gene TRBJ2-1, with 11 positions matching TRBD2. After removal of 6 bases from V and 7 bases from J, the junction contained 8 bases not matched to a gene. CDR3 length: 15 amino acids. Germline CDR1 and CDR2: SGHDN and FVKESK. CDR3 sequence (DNA): TGTGCCAGCAGTCAGGTAGCGGGGGGGCTTAATGAGCAGTTCTTC. Its protein product is CASSQVAGGLNEQFF. Drawing the rest from reference TRBV14 and TRBJ2-1, the complete variable domain is EAGVTQFPSHSVIEKGQTVTLRCDPISGHDNLYWYRRVMGKEIKFLLHFVKESKQDESGMPNNRFLAERTGGTYSTLKVQPAELEDSGVYFCASSQVAGGLNEQFFGPGTRLTVL.

In this sample, this clone turned up a few times. The rearrangement uses TRBV27 and TRBJ1-4, with 9 bases that match TRBD1. Germline CDR1 and CDR2: MNHEY and SMNVEV (reference sequence). This CDR3 has 16 residues. Germline trimming cut 6 bases from V and 2 bases from J; bases unmatched to any gene: 7. The chain's CDR3 is CASRPGQGRTNEKLFF. As DNA, the CDR3 is TGTGCCAGCAGGCCGGGACAGGGTCGGACTAATGAAAAACTGTTTTTT.

In regard to this clone: One junction end disagrees with the germline gene, perhaps due to a read error. The rearrangement uses TRBV11-2 and TRBJ2-7; TRBD2 might be the D (5 bases). This CDR3 is 14 amino acids long. Germline V gene lookup returns CDR1 SGHAT and CDR2 FQNNGV. The CDR3 loop reads CASSRVADSCEQYF. The CDR3 nucleotides are TGTGCCAGCAGCCGAGTGGCGGACTCCTGCGAGCAGTACTTC. Filled out from reference TRBV11-2 and TRBJ2-7, the complete variable domain reads EAGVAQSPRYKIIEKRQSVAFWCNPISGHATLYWYQQILGQGPKLLIQFQNNGVVDDSQLPKDRFSAERLKGVDSTLKIQPAKLEDSAVYLCASSRVADSCEQYFGPGTRLTVT.

This sequence joins TRBV5-1 and TRBJ1-5, with no clear D. The CDR3 has 14 amino acids. V lost 2 bases to trimming and J lost 6 bases, with 12 bases between them. The germline gives CDR1 SGHRS, CDR2 YFSETQ. DNA for the CDR3: TGCGCCAGCAGCTTAGCGGGGAGAGGTCAGCCCCAGCATTTT. This translates into CASSLAGRGQPQHF.

The CDR3 region is CASSTTGGLYSPLHF. The DNA of the CDR3 is TGTGCCAGCAGCACCACAGGGGGCCTTTATTCACCCCTCCACTTT. The chain uses TRBV7-9 and TRBJ1-6; 9 nucleotides agree with TRBD1. Germline V gene lookup returns CDR1 SEHNR and CDR2 FQNEAQ (reference sequence). The length of the CDR3 is 15 residues. Losses at the gene ends were 5 bases for V and 8 bases for J; bases not matched to a gene: 7.

V gene TRBV14 combines with J gene TRBJ1-2; weak D call: TRBD1 (6 bases). The germline V gene has CDR1 SGHDN and CDR2 FVKESK. V lost 1 base to trimming and J lost 1 base, with 10 bases between them. There are 15 residues in the CDR3. CDR3 protein: CASSQGTEFNYGYTF. CDR3 coding DNA: TGTGCCAGCAGCCAAGGGACAGAGTTTAACTATGGCTACACCTTC.

The chain has TRBV9 and TRBJ2-3; TRBD2 might be the D (6 bases). Germline CDR1 and CDR2: SGDLS and YYNGEE. The CDR3 spans 13 residues. V was clipped by 4 bases and J by 6 bases, with 12 bases between them. CDR3 residues: CASSTGGSDTQYF. As DNA, the CDR3 is TGTGCCAGCAGCACCGGAGGGAGCGATACGCAGTATTTT.

The V gene is TRBV19, the J gene TRBJ2-7, with TRBD1 identical over 7 bases. This CDR3 has 14 residues. From germline, CDR1 is LNHDA and CDR2 SQIVND (reference sequence). V shed 5 bases, J shed 2 bases, and the junction held 6 bases outside the gene matches. The CDR3 reads CASSQGVRAYEQYF. The CDR3 bases are TGTGCCAGTAGTCAGGGGGTAAGGGCCTACGAGCAGTACTTC.

The chain joins TRBV18 to TRBJ2-7; no clear D gene. Trimming took 3 bases from V and 3 from J, leaving 6 bases between them. Per the germline V gene, CDR1 is KGHSH and CDR2 is LQKENI. This CDR3 region has 12 residues. The DNA of the CDR3 is TGTGCCAGCTCACCCGAGAGCTACGAGCAGTACTTC. It translates to CASSPESYEQYF.